The 2 T cell receptor beta chains listed next were all sequenced from one sample in a study of blood T cell repertoires in COVID-19 (dated by TCRdb to between 2020 and 2021). To prepare the library, the immunoSEQ multiplex PCR assay was applied. The table was pulled from immuneACCESS by TCRdb, which kept in-frame rearrangements only. Such tables lose some clones; where checked, under half of the loss comes from unresolved V genes, and the rest has no known cause. The sample yields 120,000 to 150,000 clones; almost 90% were counted once. The top ten clones comprise roughly 2% of the sample. Input material: peripheral blood. The receptor set was obtained from a human donor in a cohort sampled during active COVID-19.

In regard to this clone: Germline and junction disagree at one end, which may indicate a read error. V is TRBV7-7 and J is TRBJ2-2, with D possibly matching TRBD2 (5 bases). Germline V gene lookup returns CDR1 SSHAT and CDR2 FNYEAQ (reference sequence). The CDR3 spans 14 residues. The CDR3 is CASSPRAARGELFF. CDR3 DNA: TGTGCTAGCAGCCCGAGGGCGGCCCGGGGGGAGCTGTTTTTT. Full variable domain (rest looked up from reference TRBV7-7 and TRBJ2-2): GAGVSQSPRYKVTKRGQDVTLRCDPISSHATLYWYQQALGQGPEFLTYFNYEAQPDKSGLPSDRFSAERPEGSISTLTIQRTEQRDSAMYRCASSPRAARGELFFGEGSRLTVL.

On this clone: The same CDR3 arises from other DNA sequences in this sample as well. The chain is built from TRBV19 and TRBJ2-3; the match to TRBD1 covers 7 bases. V was pared by 4 bases and J by 5 bases, with 3 bases of the junction left unmatched. The V gene's germline CDR1 is LNHDA and CDR2 SQIVND (reference sequence). This CDR3 contains 13 residues. The CDR3 is CASSRQGGDTQYF. CDR3 DNA: TGTGCCAGTAGTAGACAGGGCGGAGATACGCAGTATTTT.